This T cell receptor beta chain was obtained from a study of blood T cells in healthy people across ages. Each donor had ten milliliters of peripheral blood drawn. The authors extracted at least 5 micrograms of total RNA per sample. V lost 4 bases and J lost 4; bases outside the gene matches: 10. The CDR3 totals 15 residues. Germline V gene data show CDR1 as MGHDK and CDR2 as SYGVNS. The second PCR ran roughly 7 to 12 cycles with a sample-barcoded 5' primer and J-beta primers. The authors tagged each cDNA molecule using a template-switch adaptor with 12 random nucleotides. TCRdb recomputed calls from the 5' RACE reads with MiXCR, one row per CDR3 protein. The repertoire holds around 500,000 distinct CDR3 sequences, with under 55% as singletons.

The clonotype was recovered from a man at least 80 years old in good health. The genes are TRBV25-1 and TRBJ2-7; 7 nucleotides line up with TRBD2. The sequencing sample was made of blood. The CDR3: CASSGGEGLVYEQYF. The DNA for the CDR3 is TGTGCCAGCAGTGGGGGGGAGGGCCTTGTGTACGAGCAGTACTTC.